Listed here are 21 T cell receptor beta chains from one sample, sequenced in a study of cytomegalovirus exposure and HLA in healthy donors. The PCR had 60 Vbeta and 13 Jbeta primers. TCRdb's table, derived via immunoSEQ multiplex PCR, lists solely in-frame clones and lacks some. The sample includes roughly 100,000 clones, more than 65% of them seen just once. The sequencing input was PBMCs. The origin of the receptors is a woman between 18 and 30 years old in good health and CMV-seropositive.

V usage is TRBV13 and J usage is TRBJ1-3; maybe TRBD1 (5 bases). V was cut by 4 bases and J by 4 bases, with 14 bases left in between. Germline lookup yields CDR1 PRHDT and CDR2 FYEKMQ (reference sequence). The CDR3 runs to 15 residues. This chain's CDR3 is CASSSDSVGGNTIYF. The CDR3 bases are TGTGCCAGCAGCTCCGACAGCGTCGGGGGAAACACCATATATTTT.

The chain employs TRBV6-5 and TRBJ2-3; D is unclear. The CDR3 contains 14 residues. Germline V lookup: CDR1 MNHEY, CDR2 SVGAGI. V gave up 5 bases and J gave up 4 bases, with 13 bases separating them. CDR3 sequence: CASSPRFSPDTQYF. CDR3 sequence (DNA): TGTGCCAGCAGTCCCCGGTTCTCGCCAGATACGCAGTATTTT.

The chain joins TRBV9 to TRBJ2-2; 8 bases are shared with TRBD2. The germline V gene has CDR1 SGDLS and CDR2 YYNGEE. The length of the CDR3 is 16 residues. Unmatched junction bases numbered 6, after V lost 4 bases and J lost 1 base. CDR3 residues: CASSSREGQNTGELFF. The CDR3, as DNA: TGTGCCAGCAGCTCCCGGGAGGGCCAGAACACCGGGGAGCTGTTTTTT.

V usage is TRBV9 and J usage is TRBJ1-1; D uncertain. The CDR3 totals 15 residues. Per germline, CDR1 SGDLS and CDR2 YYNGEE. The germline V and J ends were trimmed by 0 bases and 2 bases, with 11 bases remaining between them. The CDR3, as DNA: TGTGCCAGCAGCGTAGATGGAGGCCTAAACACTGAAGCTTTCTTT. Translation: CASSVDGGLNTEAFF. The complete variable domain, with remaining parts taken from reference TRBV9 and TRBJ1-1, reads DSGVTQTPKHLITATGQRVTLRCSPRSGDLSVYWYQQSLDQGLQFLIQYYNGEERAKGNILERFSAQQFPDLHSELNLSSLELGDSALYFCASSVDGGLNTEAFFGQGTRLTVV.

The chain employs TRBV5-6 and TRBJ2-1, with TRBD2 identical over 8 bases. CDR1 is SGHDT and CDR2 is YYEEEE in the germline V gene. V shed 4 bases and J 9 bases; nucleotides not matched to a gene: 6. This CDR3 is built from 13 residues. The chain's CDR3 is CASSPAGGGEQFF. The CDR3 DNA reads as TGTGCCAGCAGCCCCGCGGGGGGCGGTGAGCAGTTCTTC.

This clone appeared a single time. The genes are TRBV19 and TRBJ2-1; 7 positions match TRBD1. The V gene's germline CDR1 is LNHDA and CDR2 SQIVND (reference sequence). The CDR3 is 16 residues long. The V segment lost 7 bases and the J segment 1 base; nucleotides outside the gene matches: 10. The CDR3 bases are TGTGCCAGTAATCCGGGACAGTTAGCTTCCTACAATGAGCAGTTCTTC. Protein product: CASNPGQLASYNEQFF.

The chain combines TRBV5-4 with TRBJ1-4, with D hard to call. Trimming removed 3 bases at V and 10 bases at J, with 10 bases between. The CDR3 runs to 12 residues. CDR1 is SGHNT and CDR2 is YYREEE in the germline V gene (reference sequence). CDR3 loop: CASSSGEGKLFF. CDR3 coding DNA: TGTGCCAGCAGCTCCGGCGAGGGAAAACTGTTTTTT.

This clone was seen only a few times. The chain links TRBV7-9 to TRBJ2-1; 10 bases fit TRBD2. V dropped 6 bases and J dropped 1; count of bases not matched to a gene: 3. The CDR3 contains 15 residues. Looked up from germline, CDR1 is SEHNR and CDR2 is FQNEAQ (reference sequence). The CDR3: CASSLSGGSYNEQFF. CDR3 sequence (DNA): TGTGCCAGCAGTCTTAGCGGGGGGTCCTACAATGAGCAGTTCTTC.

For this clone: The junction and the germline gene differ at one end; a read error may be behind it. Other DNA sequences in the same sample also yield this CDR3. The chain is built from TRBV6-5 and TRBJ1-1; D unresolved. The CDR3 sequence is 13 residues long. CDR1 and CDR2 from the germline V gene are MNHEY and SVGAGI. The CDR3 spells CASSLLANTEAFF. The CDR3, as DNA: TGTGCCAGCAGTTTGCTAGCGAACACTGAAGCCTTCTTT.

This sequence joins TRBV6-5 and TRBJ2-7; a weak D match, TRBD1 (5 bases). The CDR3 covers 13 residues. Germline CDR1 MNHEY, CDR2 SVGAGI. Trimming took 5 bases from V and 1 from J, leaving 9 bases between them. The CDR3 loop is CASSRTRSYEQYF. The CDR3 DNA reads TGTGCCAGCAGTCGGACACGATCCTACGAGCAGTACTTC.

This chain joins TRBV5-4 and TRBJ2-1; 8 nucleotides match TRBD2. This CDR3 spans 15 amino acids. The V gene end was trimmed by 3 bases and the J gene end by 4 bases; junction bases not matched to a gene: 6. Germline V gene sequence: CDR1 SGHNT, CDR2 YYREEE (reference sequence). CDR3: CASSSLGGRYNEQFF. The DNA of the CDR3 is TGTGCCAGCAGCTCCCTGGGCGGGAGGTACAATGAGCAGTTCTTC.

The chain links TRBV15 to TRBJ2-7, with D perhaps TRBD1 (5 bases). In germline, CDR1 is LNHNV, CDR2 YYDKDF (reference sequence). CDR3 size: 15 residues. V gave up 1 base and J gave up 0 bases, with 10 bases separating them. The CDR3 DNA sequence: TGTGCCACCAGCAGAGGTCAGACAGTCTCCTACGAGCAGTACTTC. Protein product: CATSRGQTVSYEQYF.

The genes are TRBV18 and TRBJ2-7; 7 bases align to TRBD1. Looked up from germline, CDR1 is KGHSH and CDR2 is LQKENI. This CDR3 region has 13 residues. Losses at the gene ends were 4 bases for V and 6 bases for J; bases not matched to a gene: 6. The CDR3 nucleotides are TGTGCCAGCTCACGAAGGGACAGCTCCGAGCAGTACTTC. Translation gives CASSRRDSSEQYF.

The V and J genes are TRBV15 and TRBJ2-5; D may be TRBD2 (6 bases). The DNA matches TRBJ2-7 better at its end, which makes the J call doubtful. CDR1 is LNHNV, CDR2 YYDKDF, per germline (reference sequence). The CDR3 sequence is 14 residues long. CDR3 protein: CATSRGTEVGEQYF. DNA of the CDR3: TGTGCCACCAGCAGGGGGACTGAAGTCGGCGAGCAGTACTTC.

The CDR3 loop reads CASWGGFGYTF. The CDR3 DNA follows: TGCGCCAGCTGGGGCGGTTTTGGCTACACCTTC. The rearrangement uses TRBV4-3 and TRBJ1-2, with D maybe TRBD1 (5 bases). The CDR3 loop spans 11 amino acids. Trimming cost V 8 bases and J 7 bases, with 11 bases left between them. Germline V gene sequence: CDR1 LGHNA, CDR2 YSLEER.

V is TRBV18 and J is TRBJ2-6; 7 bases are shared with TRBD1. The CDR3 length is 17 residues. V dropped 4 bases and J dropped 1; count of bases not matched to a gene: 7. The germline gives CDR1 KGHSH, CDR2 LQKENI. The CDR3 sequence: CASSLRDSSSGANVLTF. The CDR3 DNA follows: TGTGCCAGCTCACTTAGGGACAGTAGTTCTGGGGCCAACGTCCTGACTTTC.

The chain uses TRBV5-4 and TRBJ2-1; the match to TRBD2 covers 7 bases. V lost 4 bases to trimming and J lost 7 bases; unmatched junction nucleotides: 8. From germline, CDR1 is SGHNT and CDR2 YYREEE (reference sequence). The CDR3 totals 14 residues. The chain's CDR3 is CASSKRGVGNEQFF. CDR3 sequence (DNA): TGTGCCAGCAGCAAGCGGGGAGTTGGGAATGAGCAGTTCTTC.

The genes are TRBV4-3 and TRBJ1-1; 9 positions agree with TRBD1. The CDR3 sequence is 15 residues long. Germline V gene sequence: CDR1 LGHNA, CDR2 YSLEER. The junction had 10 bases not matched to a gene; V was cut back by 1 base and J by 10 bases. The CDR3 nucleotides are TGCGCCAGCAGCCAAGCAGGACAGGGGCCGCCAAGAGCTTTCTTT. Protein sequence: CASSQAGQGPPRAFF.

The chain joins TRBV6-1 to TRBJ2-5; 11 nucleotides match TRBD2. Trimming at V came to 4 bases and at J to 2 bases, leaving 6 bases not matched to a gene. CDR1 and CDR2 from the germline V gene are MNHNS and SASEGT. The CDR3 totals 16 residues. The CDR3 loop reads CASSGRVAGGQETQYF. CDR3 in DNA: TGTGCCAGCAGTGGCAGGGTAGCGGGAGGGCAAGAGACCCAGTACTTC.

With respect to this clone: The sample has other DNA sequences that encode this CDR3 too. The chain carries TRBV28 and TRBJ2-2; 7 bases match TRBD1. J lost 6 bases, V lost 5 bases, and 9 bases had no gene match. The germline CDR1 and CDR2 sequences are MDHEN and SYDVKM. The CDR3 runs 15 residues. Here the CDR3 DNA reads TGTGCCAGCAGTCCAGGGACAGTCGGCGCCGGGGAGCTGTTTTTT. Its protein product is CASSPGTVGAGELFF. Complete variable domain (other parts from reference TRBV28 and TRBJ2-2): DVKVTQSSRYLVKRTGEKVFLECVQDMDHENMFWYRQDPGLGLRLIYFSYDVKMKEKGDIPEGYSVSREKKERFSLILESASTNQTSMYLCASSPGTVGAGELFFGEGSRLTVL.

In its sample, this clone was seen once. This rearrangement joins TRBV6-4 to TRBJ2-7, with TRBD1 as a possible D gene (5 bases). V dropped 9 bases and J dropped 3 bases, with 6 bases sitting between them. Germline V gene data show CDR1 as MRHNA and CDR2 as SNTAGT. This CDR3 comprises 10 residues. The DNA of the CDR3 is TGTGCCAGGGGGCTCTACGAGCAGTACTTC. Its protein product is CARGLYEQYF.